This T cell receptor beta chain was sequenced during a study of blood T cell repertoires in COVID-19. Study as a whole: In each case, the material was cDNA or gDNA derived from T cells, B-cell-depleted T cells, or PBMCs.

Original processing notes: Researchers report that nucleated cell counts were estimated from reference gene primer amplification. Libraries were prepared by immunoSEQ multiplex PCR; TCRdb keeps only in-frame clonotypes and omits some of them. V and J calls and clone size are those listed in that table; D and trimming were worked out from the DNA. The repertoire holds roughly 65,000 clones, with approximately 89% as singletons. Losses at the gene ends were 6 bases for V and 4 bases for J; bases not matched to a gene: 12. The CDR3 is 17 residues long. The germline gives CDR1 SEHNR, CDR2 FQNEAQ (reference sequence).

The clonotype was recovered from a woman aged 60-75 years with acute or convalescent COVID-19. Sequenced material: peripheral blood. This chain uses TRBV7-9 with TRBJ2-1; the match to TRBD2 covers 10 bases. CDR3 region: CASSQVAGGPRYNEQFF. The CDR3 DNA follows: TGTGCCAGCAGTCAAGTAGCGGGGGGCCCCAGGTACAATGAGCAGTTCTTC.